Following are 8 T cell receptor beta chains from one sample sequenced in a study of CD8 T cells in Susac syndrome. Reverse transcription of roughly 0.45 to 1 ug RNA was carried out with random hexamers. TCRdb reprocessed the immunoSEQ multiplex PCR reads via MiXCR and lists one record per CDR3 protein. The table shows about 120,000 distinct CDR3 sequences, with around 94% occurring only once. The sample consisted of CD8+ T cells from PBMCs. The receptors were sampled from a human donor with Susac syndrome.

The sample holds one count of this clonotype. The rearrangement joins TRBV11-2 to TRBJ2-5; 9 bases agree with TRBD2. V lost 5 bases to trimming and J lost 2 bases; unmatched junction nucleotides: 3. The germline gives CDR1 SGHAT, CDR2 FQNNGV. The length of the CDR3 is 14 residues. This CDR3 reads CASSAAGGQETQYF. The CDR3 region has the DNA TGTGCCAGCAGCGCCGCGGGGGGGCAAGAGACCCAGTACTTC.

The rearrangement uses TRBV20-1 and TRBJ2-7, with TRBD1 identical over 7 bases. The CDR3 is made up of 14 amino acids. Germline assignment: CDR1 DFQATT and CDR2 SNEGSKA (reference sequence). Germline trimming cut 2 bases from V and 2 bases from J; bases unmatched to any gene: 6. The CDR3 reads CSARTSDRTYEQYF. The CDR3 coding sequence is TGCAGTGCTAGAACCTCGGACAGGACCTACGAGCAGTACTTC.

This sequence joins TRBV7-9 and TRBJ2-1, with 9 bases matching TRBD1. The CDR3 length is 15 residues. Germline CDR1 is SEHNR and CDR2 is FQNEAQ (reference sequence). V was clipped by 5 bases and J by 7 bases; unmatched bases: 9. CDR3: CASSTPGTGNNEQFF. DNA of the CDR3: TGTGCCAGCAGCACCCCCGGGACAGGGAATAATGAGCAGTTCTTC.

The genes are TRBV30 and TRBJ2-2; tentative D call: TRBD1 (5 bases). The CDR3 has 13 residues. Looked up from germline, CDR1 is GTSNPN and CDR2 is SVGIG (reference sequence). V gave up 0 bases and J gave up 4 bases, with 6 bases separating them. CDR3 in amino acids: CAWSVQVTGELFF. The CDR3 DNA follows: TGTGCCTGGAGTGTACAGGTCACCGGGGAGCTGTTTTTT.

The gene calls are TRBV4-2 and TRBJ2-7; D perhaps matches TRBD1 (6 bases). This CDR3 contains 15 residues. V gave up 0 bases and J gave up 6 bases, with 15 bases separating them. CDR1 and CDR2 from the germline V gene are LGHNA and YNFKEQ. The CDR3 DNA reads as TGTGCCAGCAGCCAAGAGGAAGAAACAGGGTCCGAGCAGTACTTC. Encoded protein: CASSQEEETGSEQYF.

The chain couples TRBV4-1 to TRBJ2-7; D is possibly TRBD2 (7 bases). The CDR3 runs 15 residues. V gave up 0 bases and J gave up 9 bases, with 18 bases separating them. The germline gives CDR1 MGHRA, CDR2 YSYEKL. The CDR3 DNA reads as TGCGCCAGCAGCCAAGATTCAGGGGAGGGGTTGGTGCAGTACTTC. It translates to CASSQDSGEGLVQYF.

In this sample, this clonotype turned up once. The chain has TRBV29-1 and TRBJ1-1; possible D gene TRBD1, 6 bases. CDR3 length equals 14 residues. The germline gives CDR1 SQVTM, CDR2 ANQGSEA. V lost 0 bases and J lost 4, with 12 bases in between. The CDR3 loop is CSVEDGGPGTEAFF. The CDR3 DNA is TGCAGCGTTGAAGATGGGGGGCCTGGCACTGAAGCTTTCTTT. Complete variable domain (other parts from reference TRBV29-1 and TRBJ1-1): SAVISQKPSRDICQRGTSLTIQCQVDSQVTMMFWYRQQPGQSLTLIATANQGSEATYESGFVIDKFPISRPNLTFSTLTVSNMSPEDSSIYLCSVEDGGPGTEAFFGQGTRLTVV.

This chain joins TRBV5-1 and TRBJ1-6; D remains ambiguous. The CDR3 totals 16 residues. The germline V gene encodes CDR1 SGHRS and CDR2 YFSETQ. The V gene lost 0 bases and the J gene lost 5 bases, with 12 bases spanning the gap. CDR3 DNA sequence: TGCGCCAGCAGCTTGGCCGCCGGAAGGAATAATTCACCCCTCCACTTT. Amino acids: CASSLAAGRNNSPLHF.